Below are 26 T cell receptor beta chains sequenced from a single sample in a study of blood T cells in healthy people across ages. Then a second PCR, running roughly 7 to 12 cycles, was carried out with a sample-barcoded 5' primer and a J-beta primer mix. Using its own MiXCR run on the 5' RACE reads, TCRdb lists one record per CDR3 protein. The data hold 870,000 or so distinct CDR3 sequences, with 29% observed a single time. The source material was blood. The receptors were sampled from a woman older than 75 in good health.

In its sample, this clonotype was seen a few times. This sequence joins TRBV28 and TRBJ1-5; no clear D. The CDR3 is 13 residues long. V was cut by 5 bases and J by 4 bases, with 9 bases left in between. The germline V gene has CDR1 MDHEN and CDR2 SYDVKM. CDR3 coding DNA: TGTGCCAGCAGTGCCGAACATAATCAGCCCCAGCATTTT. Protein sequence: CASSAEHNQPQHF. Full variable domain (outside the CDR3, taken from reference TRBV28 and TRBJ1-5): DVKVTQSSRYLVKRTGEKVFLECVQDMDHENMFWYRQDPGLGLRLIYFSYDVKMKEKGDIPEGYSVSREKKERFSLILESASTNQTSMYLCASSAEHNQPQHFGDGTRLSIL.

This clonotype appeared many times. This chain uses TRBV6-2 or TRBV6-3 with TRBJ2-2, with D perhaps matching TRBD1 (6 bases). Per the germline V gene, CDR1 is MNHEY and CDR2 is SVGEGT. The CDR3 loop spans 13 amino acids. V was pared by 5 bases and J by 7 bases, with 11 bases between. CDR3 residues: CASSHKTGGELFF. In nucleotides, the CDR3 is TGTGCCAGCAGTCATAAGACAGGCGGGGAGCTGTTTTTT.

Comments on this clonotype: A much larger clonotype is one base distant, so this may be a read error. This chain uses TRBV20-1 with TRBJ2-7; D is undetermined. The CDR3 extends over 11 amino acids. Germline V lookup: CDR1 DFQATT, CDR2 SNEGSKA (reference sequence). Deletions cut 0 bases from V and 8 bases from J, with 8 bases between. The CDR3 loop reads CSARDRGKQYF. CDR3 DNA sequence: TGCAGTGCTAGAGATCGAGGCAAGCAGTACTTC.

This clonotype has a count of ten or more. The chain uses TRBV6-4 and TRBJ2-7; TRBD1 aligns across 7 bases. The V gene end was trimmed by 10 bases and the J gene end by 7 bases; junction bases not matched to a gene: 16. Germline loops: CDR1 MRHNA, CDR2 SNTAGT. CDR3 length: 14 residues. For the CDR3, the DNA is TGTGCCAACCTACGACAGGGTGGATTCTGGGAGCAGTACTTC. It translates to CANLRQGGFWEQYF.

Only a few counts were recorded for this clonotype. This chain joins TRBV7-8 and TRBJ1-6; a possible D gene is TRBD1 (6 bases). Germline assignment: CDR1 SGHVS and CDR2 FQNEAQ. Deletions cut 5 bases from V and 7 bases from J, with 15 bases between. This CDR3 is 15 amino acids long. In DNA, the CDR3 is TGTGCCAGCAGCCCATCCAGGGGAAAAAATTCACCCCTCCACTTT. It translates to CASSPSRGKNSPLHF.

The CDR3 here is CASSQIGWGRYGYTF. DNA of the CDR3: TGTGCCAGCAGCCAAATAGGCTGGGGGCGGTATGGCTACACCTTC. The rearrangement uses TRBV3-1 and TRBJ1-2; possible D gene TRBD1, 6 bases. From germline, CDR1 is LGHDT and CDR2 YNNKEL (reference sequence). The CDR3 spans 15 residues. V shed 2 bases and J shed 5 bases, with 15 bases lying between them. The variable domain in full, completed from reference TRBV3-1 and TRBJ1-2, reads DTAVSQTPKYLVTQMGNDKSIKCEQNLGHDTMYWYKQDSKKFLKIMFSYNNKELIINETVPNRFSPKSPDKAHLNLHINSLELGDSAVYFCASSQIGWGRYGYTFGSGTRLTVV.

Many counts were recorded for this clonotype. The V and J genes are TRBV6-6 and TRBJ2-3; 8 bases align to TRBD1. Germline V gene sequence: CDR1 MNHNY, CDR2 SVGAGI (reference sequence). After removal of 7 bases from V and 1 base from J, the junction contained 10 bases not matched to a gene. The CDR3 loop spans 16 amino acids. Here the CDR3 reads CASTPRSTGGTDTQYF. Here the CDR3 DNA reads TGTGCCAGCACCCCCCGATCGACAGGGGGCACAGATACGCAGTATTTT.

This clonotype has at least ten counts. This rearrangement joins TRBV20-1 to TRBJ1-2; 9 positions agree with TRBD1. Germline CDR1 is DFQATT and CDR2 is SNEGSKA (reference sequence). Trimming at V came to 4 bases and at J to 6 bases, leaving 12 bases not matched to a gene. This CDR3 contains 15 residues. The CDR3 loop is CSATPGTGSMHGYTF. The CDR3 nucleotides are TGCAGTGCTACTCCCGGGACAGGGAGCATGCATGGCTACACCTTC.

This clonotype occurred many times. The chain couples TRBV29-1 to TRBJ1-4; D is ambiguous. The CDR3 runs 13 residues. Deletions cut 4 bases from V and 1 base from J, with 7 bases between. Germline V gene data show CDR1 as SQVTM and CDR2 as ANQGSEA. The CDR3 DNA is TGCAGCGTTGGATGGGGAACTAATGAAAAACTGTTTTTT. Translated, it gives CSVGWGTNEKLFF.

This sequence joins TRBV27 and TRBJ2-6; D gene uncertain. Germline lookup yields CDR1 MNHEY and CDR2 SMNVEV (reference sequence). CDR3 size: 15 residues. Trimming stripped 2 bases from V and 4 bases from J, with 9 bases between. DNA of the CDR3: TGTGCCAGCAGTTTACCGGGTAAAGGGGCCAACGTCCTGACTTTC. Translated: CASSLPGKGANVLTF.

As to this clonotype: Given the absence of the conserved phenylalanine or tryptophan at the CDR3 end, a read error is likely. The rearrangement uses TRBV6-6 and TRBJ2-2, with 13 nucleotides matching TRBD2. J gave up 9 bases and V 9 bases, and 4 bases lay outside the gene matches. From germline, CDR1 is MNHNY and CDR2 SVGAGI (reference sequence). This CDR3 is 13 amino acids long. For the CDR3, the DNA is TGTGCCAGTGGACTAGCGGGGGCCCGGGAGCTGTTTCTT. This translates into CASGLAGARELFL.

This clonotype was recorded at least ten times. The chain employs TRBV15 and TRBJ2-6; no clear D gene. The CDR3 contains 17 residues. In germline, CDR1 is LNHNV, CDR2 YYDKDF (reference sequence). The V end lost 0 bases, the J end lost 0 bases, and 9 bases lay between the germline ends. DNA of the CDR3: TGTGCCACCAGCAGAGATAGTGGCCCCTCTGGGGCCAACGTCCTGACTTTC. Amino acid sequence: CATSRDSGPSGANVLTF. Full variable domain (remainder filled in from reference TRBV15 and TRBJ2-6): DAMVIQNPRYQVTQFGKPVTLSCSQTLNHNVMYWYQQKSSQAPKLLFHYYDKDFNNEADTPDNFQSRRPNTSFCFLDIRSPGLGDTAMYLCATSRDSGPSGANVLTFGAGSRLTVL.

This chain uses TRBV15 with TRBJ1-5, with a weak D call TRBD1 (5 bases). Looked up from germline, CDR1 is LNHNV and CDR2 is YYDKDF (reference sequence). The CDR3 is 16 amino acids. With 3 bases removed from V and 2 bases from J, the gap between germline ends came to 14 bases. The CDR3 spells CATSSGRGPGNQPQHF. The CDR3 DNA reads TGTGCCACCAGCAGTGGCCGGGGCCCGGGCAATCAGCCCCAGCATTTT. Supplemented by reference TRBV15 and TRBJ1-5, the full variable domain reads DAMVIQNPRYQVTQFGKPVTLSCSQTLNHNVMYWYQQKSSQAPKLLFHYYDKDFNNEADTPDNFQSRRPNTSFCFLDIRSPGLGDTAMYLCATSSGRGPGNQPQHFGDGTRLSIL.

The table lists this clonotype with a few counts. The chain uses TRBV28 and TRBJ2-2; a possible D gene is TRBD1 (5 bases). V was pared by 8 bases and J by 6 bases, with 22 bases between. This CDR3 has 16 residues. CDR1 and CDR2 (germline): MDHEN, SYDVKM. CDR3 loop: CASLQISKGFPGELFF. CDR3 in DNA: TGTGCCAGCTTACAAATTTCCAAGGGGTTCCCCGGGGAGCTGTTTTTT.

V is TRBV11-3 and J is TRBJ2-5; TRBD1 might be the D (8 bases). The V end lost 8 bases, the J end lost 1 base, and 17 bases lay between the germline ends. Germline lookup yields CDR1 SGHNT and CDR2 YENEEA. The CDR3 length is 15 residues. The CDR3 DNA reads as TGTGCCAGCGGGGGGGGAGGACAGGGCCAAGAGACCCAGTACTTC. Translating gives CASGGGGQGQETQYF.

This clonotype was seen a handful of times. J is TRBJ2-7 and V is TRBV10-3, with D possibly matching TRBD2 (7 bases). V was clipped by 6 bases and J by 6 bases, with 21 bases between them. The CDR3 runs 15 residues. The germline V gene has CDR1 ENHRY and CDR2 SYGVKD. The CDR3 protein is CAIRGGLADNCEQYF. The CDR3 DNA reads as TGTGCCATCAGGGGGGGGCTAGCGGACAACTGCGAGCAGTACTTC.

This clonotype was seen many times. CDR3 region: CASSLGGIENIQYF. The DNA of the CDR3 is TGTGCCAGCAGCTTAGGCGGGATCGAAAACATTCAGTACTTC. This chain uses TRBV11-2 with TRBJ2-4, with D possibly matching TRBD2 (6 bases). CDR1 and CDR2 (germline): SGHAT, FQNNGV. This CDR3 has 14 amino acids. V lost 1 base to trimming and J lost 5 bases, with 9 bases between them.

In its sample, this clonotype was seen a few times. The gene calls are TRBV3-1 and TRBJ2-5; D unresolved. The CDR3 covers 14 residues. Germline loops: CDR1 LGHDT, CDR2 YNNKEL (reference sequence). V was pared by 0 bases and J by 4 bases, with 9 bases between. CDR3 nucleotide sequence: TGTGCCAGCAGCCAAGATTGGGCGGCAGAGACCCAGTACTTC. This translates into CASSQDWAAETQYF.

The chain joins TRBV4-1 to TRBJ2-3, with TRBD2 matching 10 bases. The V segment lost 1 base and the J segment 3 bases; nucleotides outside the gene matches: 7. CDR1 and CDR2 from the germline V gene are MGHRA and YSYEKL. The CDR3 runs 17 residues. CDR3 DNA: TGCGCCAGCAGCCAAGTGGGTAGCGGGGGGAAAACAGATACGCAGTATTTT. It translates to CASSQVGSGGKTDTQYF.

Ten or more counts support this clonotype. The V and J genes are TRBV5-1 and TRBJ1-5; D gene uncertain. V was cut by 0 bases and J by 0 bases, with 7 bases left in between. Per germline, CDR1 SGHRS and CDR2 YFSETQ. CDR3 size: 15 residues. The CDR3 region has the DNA TGCGCCAGCAGCTTGGACGGTAATAGCAATCAGCCCCAGCATTTT. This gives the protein CASSLDGNSNQPQHF.

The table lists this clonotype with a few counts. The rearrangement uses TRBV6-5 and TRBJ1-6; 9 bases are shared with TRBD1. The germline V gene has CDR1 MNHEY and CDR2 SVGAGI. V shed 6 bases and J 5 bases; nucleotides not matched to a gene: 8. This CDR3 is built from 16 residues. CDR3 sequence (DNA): TGTGCCAGCAGCCGGACAGGGGTGATAGATAATTCACCCCTCCACTTT. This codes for CASSRTGVIDNSPLHF.

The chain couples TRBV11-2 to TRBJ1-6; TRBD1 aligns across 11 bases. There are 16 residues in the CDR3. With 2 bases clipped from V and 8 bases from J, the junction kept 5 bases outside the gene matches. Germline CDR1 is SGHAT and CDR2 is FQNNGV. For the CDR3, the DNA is TGTGCCAGCAGCTTACTTGGGACAGGGGGGGATTCACCCCTCCACTTT. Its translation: CASSLLGTGGDSPLHF.

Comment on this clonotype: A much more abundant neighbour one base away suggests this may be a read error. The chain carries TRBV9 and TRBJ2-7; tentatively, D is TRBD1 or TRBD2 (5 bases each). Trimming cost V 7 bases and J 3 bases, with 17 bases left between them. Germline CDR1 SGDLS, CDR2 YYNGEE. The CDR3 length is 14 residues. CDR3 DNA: TGTGCCAGCGGCGGAATCCGGGACGGCTACGAGCAGTACTTC. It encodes CASGGIRDGYEQYF.

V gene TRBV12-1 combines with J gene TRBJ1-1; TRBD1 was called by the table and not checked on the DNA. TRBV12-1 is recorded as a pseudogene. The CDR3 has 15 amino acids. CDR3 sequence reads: CASSFDSDKATEAFF. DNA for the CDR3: TGTGCCAGCAGCTTTGATTCGGACAAAGCCACTGAAGCTTTCTTT.

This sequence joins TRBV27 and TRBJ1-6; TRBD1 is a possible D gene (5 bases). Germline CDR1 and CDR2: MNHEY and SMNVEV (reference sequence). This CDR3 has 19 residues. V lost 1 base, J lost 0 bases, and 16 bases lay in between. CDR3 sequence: CASSLWAGLSSSYNSPLHF. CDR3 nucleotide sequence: TGTGCCAGCAGTTTATGGGCAGGGCTTTCGAGCTCCTATAATTCACCCCTCCACTTT.

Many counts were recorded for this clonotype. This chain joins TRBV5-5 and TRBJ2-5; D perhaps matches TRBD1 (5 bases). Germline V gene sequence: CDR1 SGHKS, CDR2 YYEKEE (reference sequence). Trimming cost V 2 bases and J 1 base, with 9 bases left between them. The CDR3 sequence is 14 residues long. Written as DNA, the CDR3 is TGTGCCAGCAGCTTCCAGGGTCCCCAAGAGACCCAGTACTTC. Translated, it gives CASSFQGPQETQYF.